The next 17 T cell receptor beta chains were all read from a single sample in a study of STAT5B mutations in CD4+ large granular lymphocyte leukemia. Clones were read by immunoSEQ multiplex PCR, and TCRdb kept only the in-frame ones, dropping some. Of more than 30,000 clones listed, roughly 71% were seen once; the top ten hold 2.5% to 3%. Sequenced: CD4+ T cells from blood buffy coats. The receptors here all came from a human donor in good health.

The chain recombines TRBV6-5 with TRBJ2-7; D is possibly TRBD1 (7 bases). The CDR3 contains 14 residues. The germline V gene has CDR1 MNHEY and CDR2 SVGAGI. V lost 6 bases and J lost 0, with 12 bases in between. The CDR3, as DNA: TGTGCCAGCAGCCGACAGGGAGGCTCCTACGAGCAGTACTTC. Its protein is CASSRQGGSYEQYF.

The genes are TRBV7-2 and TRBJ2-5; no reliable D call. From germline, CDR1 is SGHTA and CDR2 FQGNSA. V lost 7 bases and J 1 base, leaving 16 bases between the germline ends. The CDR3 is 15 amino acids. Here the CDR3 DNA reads TGTGCCAGCACCCAAAGGTCCAGAACCCAAGAGACCCAGTACTTC. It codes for CASTQRSRTQETQYF.

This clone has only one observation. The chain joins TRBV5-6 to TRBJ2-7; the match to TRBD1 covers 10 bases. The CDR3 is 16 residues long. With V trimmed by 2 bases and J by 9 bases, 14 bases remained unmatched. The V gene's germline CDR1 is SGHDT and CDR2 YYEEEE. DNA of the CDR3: TGTGCCAGCAGCTTTGGGCCTGCGGGACAGGGGTTCGTGCAGTACTTC. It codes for CASSFGPAGQGFVQYF.

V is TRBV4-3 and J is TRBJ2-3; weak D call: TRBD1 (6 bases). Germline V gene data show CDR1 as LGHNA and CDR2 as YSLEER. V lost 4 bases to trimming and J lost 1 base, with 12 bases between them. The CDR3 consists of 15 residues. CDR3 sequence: CASSPSGGGTDTQYF. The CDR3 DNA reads TGCGCCAGCAGCCCGAGTGGGGGCGGCACAGATACGCAGTATTTT.

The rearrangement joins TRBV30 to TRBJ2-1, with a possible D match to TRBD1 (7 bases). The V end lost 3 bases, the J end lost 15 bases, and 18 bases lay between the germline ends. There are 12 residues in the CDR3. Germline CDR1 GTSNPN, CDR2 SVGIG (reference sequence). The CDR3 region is CAWSIQTGRTFF. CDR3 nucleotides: TGTGCCTGGAGCATCCAGACAGGGAGGACGTTCTTC.

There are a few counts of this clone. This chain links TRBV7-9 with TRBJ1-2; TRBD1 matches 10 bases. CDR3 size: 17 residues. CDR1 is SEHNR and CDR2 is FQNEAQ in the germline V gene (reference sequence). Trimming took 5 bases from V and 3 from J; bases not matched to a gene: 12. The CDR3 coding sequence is TGTGCCAGCAGCCCCTGGACAGGGGGGGGGACTTACTATGGCTACACCTTC. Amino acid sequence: CASSPWTGGGTYYGYTF. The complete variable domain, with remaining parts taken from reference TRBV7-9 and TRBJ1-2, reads DTGVSQNPRHKITKRGQNVTFRCDPISEHNRLYWYRQTLGQGPEFLTYFQNEAQLEKSRLLSDRFSAERPKGSFSTLEIQRTEQGDSAMYLCASSPWTGGGTYYGYTFGSGTRLTVV.

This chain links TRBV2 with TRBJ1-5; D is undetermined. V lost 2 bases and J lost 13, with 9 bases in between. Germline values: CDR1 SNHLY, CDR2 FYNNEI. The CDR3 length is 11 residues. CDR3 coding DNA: TGTGCCAGCAGTGAACCGGACCCTCAGCATTTT. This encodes CASSEPDPQHF.

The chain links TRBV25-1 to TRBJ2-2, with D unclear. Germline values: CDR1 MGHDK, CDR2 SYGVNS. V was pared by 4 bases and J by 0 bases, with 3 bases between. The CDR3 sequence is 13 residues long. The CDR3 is CASSGSNTGELFF. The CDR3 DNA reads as TGTGCCAGCAGTGGATCGAACACCGGGGAGCTGTTTTTT.

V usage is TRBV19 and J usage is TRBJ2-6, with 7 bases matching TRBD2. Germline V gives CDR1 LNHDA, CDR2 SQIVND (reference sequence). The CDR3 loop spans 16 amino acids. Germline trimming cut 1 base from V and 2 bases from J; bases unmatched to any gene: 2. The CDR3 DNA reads TGTGCCAGTAGTATAGGGGGGACTACTGGGGCCAACGTCCTGACTTTC. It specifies CASSIGGTTGANVLTF.

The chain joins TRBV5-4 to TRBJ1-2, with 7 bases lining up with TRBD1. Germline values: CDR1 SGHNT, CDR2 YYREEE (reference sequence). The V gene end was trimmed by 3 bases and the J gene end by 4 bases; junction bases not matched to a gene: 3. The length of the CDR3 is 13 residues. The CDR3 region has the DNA TGTGCCAGCAGCTCGACAGGGTCCTATGGCTACACCTTC. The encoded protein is CASSSTGSYGYTF.

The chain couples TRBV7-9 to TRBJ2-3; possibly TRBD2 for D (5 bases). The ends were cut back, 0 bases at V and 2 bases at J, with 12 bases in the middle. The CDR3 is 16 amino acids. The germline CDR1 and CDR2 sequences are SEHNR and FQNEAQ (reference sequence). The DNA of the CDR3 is TGTGCCAGCAGCTTAGCGCTGAGCGGCCCCACAGATACGCAGTATTTT. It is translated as CASSLALSGPTDTQYF.

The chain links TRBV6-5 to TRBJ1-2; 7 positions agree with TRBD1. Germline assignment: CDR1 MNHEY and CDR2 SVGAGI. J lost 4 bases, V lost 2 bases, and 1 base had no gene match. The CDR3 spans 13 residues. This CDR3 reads CASSYRQGYGYTF. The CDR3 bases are TGTGCCAGCAGTTACAGACAGGGCTATGGCTACACCTTC.

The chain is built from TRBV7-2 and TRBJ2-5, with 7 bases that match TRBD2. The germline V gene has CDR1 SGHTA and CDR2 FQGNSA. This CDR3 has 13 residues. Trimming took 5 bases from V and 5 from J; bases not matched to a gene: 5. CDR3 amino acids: CASSRDGGETQYF. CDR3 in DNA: TGTGCCAGCAGCCGGGACGGGGGGGAGACCCAGTACTTC.

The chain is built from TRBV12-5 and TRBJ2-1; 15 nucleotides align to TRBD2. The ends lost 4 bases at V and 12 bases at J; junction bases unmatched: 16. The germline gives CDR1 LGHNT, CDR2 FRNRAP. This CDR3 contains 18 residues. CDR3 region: CASGSRTSGGVGAVRQFF. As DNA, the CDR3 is TGTGCTAGTGGTTCCCGGACTAGCGGGGGGGTTGGGGCAGTTCGGCAGTTCTTC.

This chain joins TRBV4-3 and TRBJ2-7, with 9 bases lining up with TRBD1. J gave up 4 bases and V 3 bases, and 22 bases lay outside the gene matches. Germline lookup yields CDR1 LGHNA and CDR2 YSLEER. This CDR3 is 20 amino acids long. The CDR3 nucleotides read TGCGCCAGCAGCCAGGGACAGGGCGGAGGGGATTGGGGGTTACAATACGAGCAGTACTTC. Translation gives CASSQGQGGGDWGLQYEQYF.

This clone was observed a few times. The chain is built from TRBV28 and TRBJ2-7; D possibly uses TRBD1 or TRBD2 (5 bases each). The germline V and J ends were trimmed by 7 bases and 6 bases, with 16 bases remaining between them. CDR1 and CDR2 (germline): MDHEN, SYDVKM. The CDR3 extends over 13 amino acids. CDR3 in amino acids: CASIFGASGEQYF. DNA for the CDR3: TGTGCCAGCATTTTCGGGGCCTCCGGCGAGCAGTACTTC.

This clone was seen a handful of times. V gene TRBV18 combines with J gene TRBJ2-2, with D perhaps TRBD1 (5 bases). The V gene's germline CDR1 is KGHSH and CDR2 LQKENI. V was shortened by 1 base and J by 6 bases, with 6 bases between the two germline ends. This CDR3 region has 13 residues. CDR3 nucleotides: TGTGCCAGCTCACCACAGGGGCCCGGGGAGCTGTTTTTT. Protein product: CASSPQGPGELFF. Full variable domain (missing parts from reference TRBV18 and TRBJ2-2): NAGVMQNPRHLVRRRGQEARLRCSPMKGHSHVYWYRQLPEEGLKFMVYLQKENIIDESGMPKERFSAEFPKEGPSILRIQQVVRGDSAAYFCASSPQGPGELFFGEGSRLTVL.